The 5 T cell receptor beta chains reported below all come from one sample, sequenced in a study of blood T cell repertoires in COVID-19. Sequencing was performed with immunoSEQ multiplex PCR; in TCRdb, only in-frame clones are kept and a portion is missing. Of around 56,000 clones detected, around 93% appear once; the ten largest clones hold around 7.3%. The sample comprised peripheral blood. These receptors all stem from a woman in her fifties or sixties with active or convalescent COVID-19.

This clone has more than one count but fewer than ten. The V and J genes are TRBV29-1 and TRBJ2-2; D ambiguous. The V and J ends lost 4 bases and 7 bases respectively, with 13 bases between them. The CDR3 length is 13 residues. The germline V gene encodes CDR1 SQVTM and CDR2 ANQGSEA. The CDR3 sequence: CSVGSPFRGELFF. The CDR3 nucleotides read TGCAGCGTTGGTTCCCCTTTTCGCGGGGAGCTGTTTTTT.

The chain has TRBV5-4 and TRBJ2-7; possible D gene TRBD2, 6 bases. Germline V gene lookup returns CDR1 SGHNT and CDR2 YYREEE (reference sequence). The V and J ends lost 0 bases and 1 base respectively, with 14 bases between them. The CDR3 contains 16 residues. The CDR3 sequence is CASSLAETRSSYEQYF. CDR3 DNA: TGTGCCAGCAGCTTGGCCGAGACTAGGAGTTCCTACGAGCAGTACTTC.

V and J are TRBV5-1 and TRBJ1-1; no clear D gene. Germline CDR1 and CDR2: SGHRS and YFSETQ. This CDR3 is built from 14 residues. V shed 5 bases and J shed 4 bases, with 15 bases lying between them. The CDR3 sequence is CASSQPPGSTEAFF. The CDR3 region has the DNA TGCGCCAGCAGTCAACCCCCGGGGAGCACTGAAGCTTTCTTT.

This clone was counted a single time. The rearrangement links TRBV11-2 to TRBJ1-1; D not resolved. V lost 0 bases to trimming and J lost 1 base, with 12 bases between them. There are 16 residues in the CDR3. CDR1 is SGHAT, CDR2 FQNNGV, per germline. The CDR3: CASSLDAGHENTEAFF. The DNA of the CDR3 is TGTGCCAGCAGCTTAGATGCGGGCCATGAGAACACTGAAGCTTTCTTT.

The chain employs TRBV6-5 and TRBJ2-2; a weak D match, TRBD1 (6 bases). V lost 7 bases, J lost 4 bases, and 10 bases lay in between. The V gene's germline CDR1 is MNHEY and CDR2 SVGAGI. The CDR3 sequence is 13 residues long. The CDR3 spells CASILGGTGELFF. DNA for the CDR3: TGTGCCAGCATACTAGGGGGCACCGGGGAGCTGTTTTTT.